The 20 T cell receptor beta chains below all came from one sample that was sequenced in a study of PD-1 blockade in classical Hodgkin lymphoma. Repertoires were generated with immunoSEQ multiplex PCR, while TCRdb's copy carries only in-frame clones and drops some. This repertoire shows 25,000 to 30,000 clones, over 75% found once; its top ten account for 0.45% to 0.7%. Time point given: cycle 4 day 1 (C4D1), after 5 to 7 weeks of nivolumab. Brentuximab vedotin exposure varied among the patients, all of whom had relapsed after autologous stem cell transplantation. Magnetic negative selection purified CD4+ T cells from thawed PBMCs. Sequencing used CD4+ T cells from blood, obtained before the fourth cycle of nivolumab. Source of these receptors: a human donor with classical Hodgkin lymphoma.

J is TRBJ1-1 and V is TRBV6-5; D might be TRBD1 (6 bases). From germline, CDR1 is MNHEY and CDR2 SVGAGI. This CDR3 contains 14 residues. Trimming took off 6 bases at V and 0 bases at J, with 11 bases between the two ends. This CDR3 reads CASSLTGMNTEAFF. The CDR3 region has the DNA TGTGCCAGCAGCTTGACAGGTATGAACACTGAAGCTTTCTTT.

The chain links TRBV7-9 to TRBJ2-7; D may be TRBD1 or TRBD2 (5 bases each). Trimming left V 4 bases short and J 4 bases short, with 8 bases between. CDR1 and CDR2 (germline): SEHNR, FQNEAQ (reference sequence). This CDR3 is 12 amino acids long. In nucleotides, the CDR3 is TGTGCCAGCAGCTGGGACGGGTACGAGCAGTACTTC. Its translation is CASSWDGYEQYF.

This clone was seen only once. The V call is TRBV7-8, the J call TRBJ2-1; D uncertain. Trimming took off 5 bases at V and 3 bases at J, with 14 bases between the two ends. The length of the CDR3 is 15 residues. CDR1 and CDR2 (germline): SGHVS, FQNEAQ. The CDR3 nucleotides are TGTGCCAGCAGCCCGTCGACGGGTTTCTACAATGAGCAGTTCTTC. Encoded protein: CASSPSTGFYNEQFF.

The V and J genes are TRBV10-3 and TRBJ2-2, with TRBD1 identical over 9 bases. The CDR3 contains 15 residues. Germline CDR1 reads ENHRY; CDR2 reads SYGVKD. V lost 5 bases, J lost 4 bases, and 5 bases stayed unmatched. DNA for the CDR3: TGTGCCATCAGTTACAGGGGGCCAAGCACCGGGGAGCTGTTTTTT. This gives the protein CAISYRGPSTGELFF.

This clone occurred once. CDR3 protein: CASSIGQPSGNTIYF. Here the CDR3 DNA reads TGTGCCAGCAGCATAGGACAGCCCTCTGGAAACACCATATATTTT. The rearrangement links TRBV5-4 to TRBJ1-3; the D gene is possibly TRBD1 (6 bases). The V and J ends lost 4 bases and 0 bases respectively, with 11 bases between them. Germline CDR1 SGHNT, CDR2 YYREEE (reference sequence). The CDR3 totals 15 residues.

The chain couples TRBV7-9 to TRBJ1-1; D ambiguous. The CDR3 loop spans 14 amino acids. The germline gives CDR1 SEHNR, CDR2 FQNEAQ (reference sequence). V was pared by 5 bases and J by 4 bases, with 14 bases between. The CDR3 region has the DNA TGTGCCAGCAGCCCCCAAGGAGGAGCCACTGAAGCTTTCTTT. Translating it yields CASSPQGGATEAFF.

The chain combines TRBV9 with TRBJ2-1, with 15 positions matching TRBD2. With 0 bases clipped from V and 8 bases from J, the junction kept 6 bases outside the gene matches. The germline V gene encodes CDR1 SGDLS and CDR2 YYNGEE. The CDR3 has 17 amino acids. The CDR3, as DNA: TGTGCCAGCAGCGTAGCCCCCGGGACTAGCGGGGGGTATGAGCAGTTCTTC. Amino acids: CASSVAPGTSGGYEQFF.

V is TRBV27 and J is TRBJ2-1; 7 bases map to TRBD1. V lost 5 bases and J lost 2; bases outside the gene matches: 15. Germline-derived CDR1 and CDR2 are MNHEY and SMNVEV (reference sequence). This CDR3 comprises 18 residues. CDR3 in amino acids: CASSPSHRGGWTYNEQFF. The CDR3 DNA reads as TGTGCCAGCAGTCCCTCCCACAGGGGCGGGTGGACCTACAATGAGCAGTTCTTC.

V gene TRBV5-1 combines with J gene TRBJ2-7; 11 positions match TRBD1. With 0 bases clipped from V and 6 bases from J, the junction kept 5 bases outside the gene matches. Germline V CDR1 and CDR2: SGHRS, YFSETQ. CDR3 length: 15 residues. CDR3 sequence (DNA): TGCGCCAGCAGCTTGGGAGGGACAGGGGGGATCGAGCAGTACTTC. Protein sequence: CASSLGGTGGIEQYF.

The V call is TRBV2, the J call TRBJ1-5; the match to TRBD1 covers 8 bases. Looked up from germline, CDR1 is SNHLY and CDR2 is FYNNEI. V lost 4 bases to trimming and J lost 0 bases; unmatched junction nucleotides: 23. This CDR3 comprises 22 residues. Here the CDR3 DNA reads TGTGCCAGCAGTGTTCACGGACAGGGACACCCCGGTGGGCTGTATAGCAATCAGCCCCAGCATTTT. Amino acid sequence: CASSVHGQGHPGGLYSNQPQHF.

V gene TRBV2 combines with J gene TRBJ2-5; D is ambiguous. Germline V gene sequence: CDR1 SNHLY, CDR2 FYNNEI. V lost 5 bases to trimming and J lost 4 bases, with 5 bases between them. This CDR3 comprises 11 residues. DNA of the CDR3: TGTGCCAGCAGTTTGGCAGAGACCCAGTACTTC. Translated, it gives CASSLAETQYF.

This clone was recorded a few times. The chain uses TRBV6-5 and TRBJ2-7, with D maybe TRBD1 (5 bases). There are 15 residues in the CDR3. V dropped 5 bases and J dropped 3 bases, with 17 bases sitting between them. The germline V gene has CDR1 MNHEY and CDR2 SVGAGI. The CDR3 coding sequence is TGTGCCAGCAGTGCCCCGCGCTCAGGGAACTACGAGCAGTACTTC. Amino acids: CASSAPRSGNYEQYF.

This clone was found a few times. The J gene is TRBJ1-6, the V gene TRBV19; 7 bases are shared with TRBD1. The CDR3 has 14 residues. Trimming cost V 6 bases and J 2 bases; bases outside gene matches: 1. Germline loops: CDR1 LNHDA, CDR2 SQIVND (reference sequence). The CDR3 sequence is CASRGTAYNSPLHF. The CDR3, as DNA: TGTGCCAGTAGGGGGACAGCCTATAATTCACCCCTCCACTTT.

The chain carries TRBV6-5 and TRBJ1-2, with TRBD1 identical over 10 bases. The germline V gene encodes CDR1 MNHEY and CDR2 SVGAGI. Losses at the gene ends were 5 bases for V and 4 bases for J; bases not matched to a gene: 7. The CDR3 is 15 amino acids. This CDR3 is CASSARTGGIYGYTF. DNA of the CDR3: TGTGCCAGCAGTGCCAGGACAGGGGGGATCTATGGCTACACCTTC.

The chain carries TRBV5-1 and TRBJ2-3, with D unclear. Trimming cost V 1 base and J 3 bases, with 3 bases left between them. Per germline, CDR1 SGHRS and CDR2 YFSETQ. This CDR3 has 12 amino acids. The CDR3 sequence: CASSLTTDTQYF. As DNA, the CDR3 is TGCGCCAGCAGCTTGACGACAGATACGCAGTATTTT.

V and J are TRBV4-1 and TRBJ2-2; D is unclear. V lost 6 bases and J 5 bases, leaving 13 bases between the germline ends. The CDR3 totals 14 residues. Germline V gene lookup returns CDR1 MGHRA and CDR2 YSYEKL. This CDR3 reads CASRNVGRTGELFF. In DNA, the CDR3 is TGCGCCAGCAGGAACGTGGGTAGGACCGGGGAGCTGTTTTTT.

In DNA form, the CDR3 reads TGTGCCAGCAGTGAAAGGCGTAGCGAAAACACCATATATTTT. This sequence encodes CASSERRSENTIYF. V gene TRBV2 combines with J gene TRBJ1-3; D is undetermined. Germline loops: CDR1 SNHLY, CDR2 FYNNEI. The CDR3 runs 14 residues. The ends were cut back, 2 bases at V and 6 bases at J, with 11 bases in the middle.

The chain carries TRBV10-3 and TRBJ1-1; 8 bases are a match to TRBD1. Germline V lookup: CDR1 ENHRY, CDR2 SYGVKD. The CDR3 runs 16 residues. V dropped 9 bases and J dropped 4; count of bases not matched to a gene: 16. For the CDR3, the DNA is TGTGCCATGTCCCCTGGGTTGTTCGACAGGGGCACTGAAGCTTTCTTT. It encodes CAMSPGLFDRGTEAFF.

This chain links TRBV7-6 with TRBJ1-6, with D tentatively TRBD1 (5 bases). The CDR3 covers 15 residues. CDR1 and CDR2 from the germline V gene are SGHVS and FNYEAQ. Trimming took off 2 bases at V and 10 bases at J, with 15 bases between the two ends. The CDR3 reads CASSLKGREGSPLHF. DNA of the CDR3: TGTGCCAGCAGCTTAAAAGGCAGGGAGGGCTCACCCCTCCACTTT. The whole variable domain, remainder taken from reference TRBV7-6 and TRBJ1-6, is GAGVSQSPRYKVTKRGQDVALRCDPISGHVSLYWYRQALGQGPEFLTYFNYEAQQDKSGLPNDRFSAERPEGSISTLTIQRTEQRDSAMYRCASSLKGREGSPLHFGNGTRLTVT.

The DNA of the CDR3 is TGTGCCAGCTCACCGGGGACAGGGGGCTACGAGCAGTACTTC. Translated: CASSPGTGGYEQYF. This rearrangement joins TRBV18 to TRBJ2-7; TRBD1 matches at 11 bases. Germline V CDR1 and CDR2: KGHSH, LQKENI. The V segment lost 3 bases and the J segment 3 bases; nucleotides outside the gene matches: 1. The CDR3 contains 14 residues.